The 30 T cell receptor beta chains in this list originate from one sample, sequenced in a study of blood T cell repertoires in COVID-19. The repertoire was sequenced with immunoSEQ multiplex PCR; TCRdb's copy has only in-frame clones and lacks some. The data contain a few hundred thousand clones, around 90% of them singletons. Sequencing input: PBMCs or T cells enriched from blood (not recorded which). These receptors all come from a woman aged 18 to 35 who had recovered from COVID-19.

This clone was seen repeatedly, ten times or more. The rearrangement links TRBV18 to TRBJ1-2; TRBD1 matches at 8 bases. Germline V gene lookup returns CDR1 KGHSH and CDR2 LQKENI. With V trimmed by 1 base and J by 3 bases, 10 bases remained unmatched. The CDR3 is 17 residues long. The CDR3 region has the DNA TGTGCCAGCTCACCACTGGGGCAGGGGGCATTGGACTATGGCTACACCTTC. It codes for CASSPLGQGALDYGYTF.

CDR3 coding DNA: TGTGCCAGCAGTTACTCGGGCAGGGGTAATGAGCAGTTCTTC. Translation: CASSYSGRGNEQFF. The chain recombines TRBV6-6 with TRBJ2-1, with D maybe TRBD1 (6 bases). CDR3 length: 14 residues. The germline CDR1 and CDR2 sequences are MNHNY and SVGAGI (reference sequence). V lost 0 bases to trimming and J lost 7 bases, with 10 bases between them.

The chain joins TRBV28 to TRBJ1-6; D is perhaps TRBD1 (5 bases). The CDR3 is 15 amino acids. Between the trimmed V and J ends, which lost 5 bases and 2 bases, there was a span of 10 bases. CDR1 MDHEN and CDR2 SYDVKM come from the germline V gene. The CDR3 coding sequence is TGTGCCAGCAGTCTGGACATGGCCTATAATTCACCCCTCCACTTT. It codes for CASSLDMAYNSPLHF.

V gene TRBV6-5 combines with J gene TRBJ2-2, with 10 bases that match TRBD2. Germline assignment: CDR1 MNHEY and CDR2 SVGAGI. This CDR3 spans 16 amino acids. V gave up 4 bases and J gave up 0 bases; unmatched junction bases: 2. CDR3 loop: CASSFSGGPNTGELFF. CDR3 sequence (DNA): TGTGCCAGCAGTTTTAGCGGGGGGCCGAACACCGGGGAGCTGTTTTTT.

The chain combines TRBV11-2 with TRBJ2-7; maybe TRBD1 (7 bases). The V end lost 1 base, the J end lost 2 bases, and 9 bases lay between the germline ends. Germline V CDR1 and CDR2: SGHAT, FQNNGV. This CDR3 spans 14 amino acids. The CDR3, as DNA: TGTGCCAGCAGCTTAGCCAGGGGGGCCTACGAGCAGTACTTC. This translates into CASSLARGAYEQYF. Using reference TRBV11-2 and TRBJ2-7 for the parts outside the CDR3, the full variable domain is EAGVAQSPRYKIIEKRQSVAFWCNPISGHATLYWYQQILGQGPKLLIQFQNNGVVDDSQLPKDRFSAERLKGVDSTLKIQPAKLEDSAVYLCASSLARGAYEQYFGPGTRLTVT.

V and J are TRBV25-1 and TRBJ1-1; D not resolved. The germline CDR1 and CDR2 sequences are MGHDK and SYGVNS. V was trimmed by 3 bases and J by 7 bases, leaving 12 bases between them. The CDR3 length is 13 residues. CDR3 residues: CASSDRRGNEAFF. The CDR3 DNA sequence: TGTGCCAGCAGTGATAGACGCGGTAATGAAGCTTTCTTT.

This chain links TRBV28 with TRBJ2-2; D unclear. Germline assignment: CDR1 MDHEN and CDR2 SYDVKM. This CDR3 region has 17 residues. V was trimmed by 11 bases and J by 0 bases, leaving 22 bases between them. The DNA of the CDR3 is TGTGCCGAACCTAAACCGATGATTCGCGCGAACACCGGGGAGCTGTTTTTT. Protein sequence: CAEPKPMIRANTGELFF.

This clone was seen only once. The V and J genes are TRBV19 and TRBJ2-1, with TRBD1 identical over 7 bases. The CDR3 has 14 amino acids. Unmatched junction bases numbered 7, after V lost 7 bases and J lost 4 bases. Germline CDR1 is LNHDA and CDR2 is SQIVND (reference sequence). The DNA of the CDR3 is TGTGCCAGTAAAGTTAGACAGGGATACAATGAGCAGTTCTTC. This translates into CASKVRQGYNEQFF.

The chain has TRBV11-2 and TRBJ1-2; D is unresolved. V was pared by 5 bases and J by 0 bases, with 10 bases between. The CDR3 spans 14 residues. Looked up from germline, CDR1 is SGHAT and CDR2 is FQNNGV. CDR3 nucleotide sequence: TGTGCCAGCAGCCTAAGTGATACTAACTATGGCTACACCTTC. It is translated as CASSLSDTNYGYTF.

The gene calls are TRBV11-3 and TRBJ2-2, with a tentative D call TRBD2 (5 bases). Germline CDR1 SGHNT, CDR2 YENEEA. This CDR3 spans 14 amino acids. The V end lost 0 bases, the J end lost 5 bases, and 7 bases lay between the germline ends. CDR3 residues: CASSLEPGTGELFF. The DNA of the CDR3 is TGTGCCAGCAGCTTAGAGCCGGGGACCGGGGAGCTGTTTTTT.

The V call is TRBV9, the J call TRBJ2-7; D might be TRBD1 (5 bases). The V and J ends lost 0 bases and 0 bases respectively, with 10 bases between them. The germline V gene has CDR1 SGDLS and CDR2 YYNGEE. The CDR3 loop spans 15 amino acids. The CDR3, as DNA: TGTGCCAGCAGCGTAGATTGGGGCGCCTCCTACGAGCAGTACTTC. Translating it yields CASSVDWGASYEQYF.

CDR3 DNA: TGTGCCAGCAGCTCACAGGGGGCCCACTATGGCTACACCTTC. It translates to CASSSQGAHYGYTF. This chain connects TRBV6-5 to TRBJ1-2; the match to TRBD1 covers 9 bases. The CDR3 has 14 residues. The V segment lost 6 bases and the J segment 3 bases; nucleotides outside the gene matches: 5. Per germline, CDR1 MNHEY and CDR2 SVGAGI.

The chain links TRBV5-8 to TRBJ2-3, with D tentatively TRBD2 (5 bases). The CDR3 has 16 residues. V shed 4 bases and J shed 1 base, with 16 bases lying between them. CDR1 is SGHTS and CDR2 is YDEGEE in the germline V gene. CDR3 coding DNA: TGTGCCAGCAGCGTACGCCTCCTCGGGGGCACAGATACGCAGTATTTT. It codes for CASSVRLLGGTDTQYF.

This rearrangement joins TRBV5-1 to TRBJ2-1; 12 bases are shared with TRBD2. From germline, CDR1 is SGHRS and CDR2 YFSETQ. This CDR3 is 16 amino acids long. V lost 0 bases, J lost 5 bases, and 3 bases stayed unmatched. The CDR3, as DNA: TGCGCCAGCAGCTTGGTTGGACTAGCGGGGAACAATGAGCAGTTCTTC. Protein: CASSLVGLAGNNEQFF.

The chain joins TRBV5-1 to TRBJ1-1, with 7 nucleotides matching TRBD1. Germline CDR1 is SGHRS and CDR2 is YFSETQ. The CDR3 contains 14 residues. After removal of 1 base from V and 3 bases from J, the junction contained 3 bases not matched to a gene. DNA of the CDR3: TGCGCCAGCAGCTTGTTCAGGGGGGACACTGAAGCTTTCTTT. This sequence encodes CASSLFRGDTEAFF.

The chain recombines TRBV2 with TRBJ2-7; 11 nucleotides match TRBD1. Germline V gene sequence: CDR1 SNHLY, CDR2 FYNNEI. With V trimmed by 7 bases and J by 7 bases, 6 bases remained unmatched. This CDR3 contains 13 residues. CDR3 sequence (DNA): TGTGCCAGCATCGGACAGGGGGCGAGGGAGCAGTACTTC. Amino acid sequence: CASIGQGAREQYF.

This chain links TRBV7-2 with TRBJ1-1, with D maybe TRBD1 (6 bases). The CDR3 has 18 amino acids. Germline V gene data show CDR1 as SGHTA and CDR2 as FQGNSA. The V and J ends lost 1 base and 1 base respectively, with 19 bases between them. CDR3 DNA: TGTGCCAGCAGCTTAGATTTACCGCCTCAGGGGCCGAACACTGAAGCTTTCTTT. It specifies CASSLDLPPQGPNTEAFF.

Turning to this clone: An end of the junction differs from the germline gene, which may be a read error. V and J are TRBV7-7 and TRBJ1-1; 8 nucleotides line up with TRBD1. The CDR3 loop spans 17 amino acids. Germline-derived CDR1 and CDR2 are SSHAT and FNYEAQ (reference sequence). DNA for the CDR3: TGTGCTAGCAGCAACAACAGGGGGGAGGGCAAGAACACTGAAGCTTTCTTT. Translated, it gives CASSNNRGEGKNTEAFF.

In this sample, this clone turned up once. The chain recombines TRBV6-5 with TRBJ2-7, with TRBD1 matching 8 bases. CDR1 and CDR2 from the germline V gene are MNHEY and SVGAGI. Germline trimming cut 7 bases from V and 1 base from J; bases unmatched to any gene: 6. The CDR3 is 14 residues long. CDR3 loop: CASKTGGSSYEQYF. CDR3 DNA sequence: TGTGCCAGCAAAACAGGGGGGAGTTCCTACGAGCAGTACTTC.

A single count supports this clone. V is TRBV3-1 (or the pseudogene TRBV3-2) and J is TRBJ2-1; 9 nucleotides align to TRBD2. Germline CDR1 is LGHDT and CDR2 is YNNKEL (reference sequence). V trimming: 0 bases; J trimming: 2 bases; junction bases outside the gene matches: 5. This CDR3 region has 17 residues. The CDR3 loop reads CASSQEWLAGTYNEQFF. The CDR3 DNA sequence: TGTGCCAGCAGCCAAGAATGGCTAGCGGGGACCTACAATGAGCAGTTCTTC.

In its sample, this clone was seen a few times. In DNA, the CDR3 is TGCGCCAGCAGCCAGGAACAGGGGGCGAATCAGCCCCAGCATTTT. This translates into CASSQEQGANQPQHF. V and J are TRBV4-1 and TRBJ1-5, with 9 bases fitting TRBD1. V was pared by 3 bases and J by 4 bases, with 4 bases of the junction left unmatched. Germline loops: CDR1 MGHRA, CDR2 YSYEKL. CDR3 length: 15 residues.

The CDR3 here is CASSRGGQADNSPLHF. The CDR3 coding sequence is TGTGCCAGTAGTCGAGGGGGACAGGCGGATAATTCACCCCTCCACTTT. The chain links TRBV19 to TRBJ1-6, with 8 positions matching TRBD1. Losses at the gene ends were 5 bases for V and 5 bases for J; bases not matched to a gene: 8. The CDR3 has 16 amino acids. Germline V CDR1 and CDR2: LNHDA, SQIVND (reference sequence).

This clone has only one observation. The chain carries TRBV6-5 and TRBJ1-1; D not resolved. The V and J ends lost 6 bases and 7 bases respectively, with 15 bases between them. The CDR3 is 13 amino acids. Germline V gene lookup returns CDR1 MNHEY and CDR2 SVGAGI. The CDR3 reads CASRIRMGDEAFF. In DNA, the CDR3 is TGTGCCAGCAGAATTCGGATGGGAGATGAAGCTTTCTTT.

The V call is TRBV7-6, the J call TRBJ1-1, with a possible D match to TRBD1 (5 bases). Trimming pared 1 base from V and 3 bases from J, leaving 15 bases between. CDR3 length: 16 amino acids. Germline-derived CDR1 and CDR2 are SGHVS and FNYEAQ. The CDR3 DNA sequence: TGTGCCAGCAGCTTAGAAGGCGGGGCGCGATACACTGAAGCTTTCTTT. Protein product: CASSLEGGARYTEAFF.

This chain uses TRBV2 with TRBJ2-7; D gene ambiguous. Germline-derived CDR1 and CDR2 are SNHLY and FYNNEI. Trimming removed 7 bases at V and 0 bases at J, with 7 bases between. The CDR3 contains 12 residues. CDR3 bases: TGTGCCAGCATAGAAAGCTCCTACGAGCAGTACTTC. Its protein product is CASIESSYEQYF.

The chain employs TRBV6-5 and TRBJ2-2; D might be TRBD1 (6 bases). CDR3 length: 14 residues. Germline-derived CDR1 and CDR2 are MNHEY and SVGAGI. Deletions cut 8 bases from V and 1 base from J, with 11 bases between. The CDR3: CASGWTENTGELFF. CDR3 bases: TGTGCCAGCGGCTGGACAGAGAACACCGGGGAGCTGTTTTTT.

This clone was seen just once. The chain carries TRBV7-9 and TRBJ1-1; D is possibly TRBD1 (5 bases). This CDR3 comprises 15 residues. Germline CDR1 and CDR2: SEHNR and FQNEAQ (reference sequence). V lost 6 bases and J 0 bases, leaving 14 bases between the germline ends. CDR3 sequence reads: CASRGRTPLNTEAFF. CDR3 in DNA: TGTGCCAGCAGAGGTAGGACACCTTTGAACACTGAAGCTTTCTTT.

The chain links TRBV7-2 to TRBJ2-1; 9 positions agree with TRBD2. Per germline, CDR1 SGHTA and CDR2 FQGNSA. This CDR3 has 14 amino acids. J gave up 9 bases and V 5 bases, and 8 bases lay outside the gene matches. CDR3 loop: CASSPVRAGGEQFF. CDR3 DNA: TGTGCCAGCAGCCCGGTTCGAGCGGGGGGTGAGCAGTTCTTC.

The V call is TRBV6-1, the J call TRBJ1-5; the D gene is possibly TRBD1 (6 bases). The germline V gene encodes CDR1 MNHNS and CDR2 SASEGT. Trimming took 2 bases from V and 4 from J, leaving 21 bases between them. CDR3 size: 18 residues. This chain's CDR3 is CASSEFGREQGRNQPQHF. CDR3 DNA sequence: TGTGCCAGCAGTGAATTCGGCAGGGAACAGGGAAGGAATCAGCCCCAGCATTTT.

The rearrangement joins TRBV9 to TRBJ2-2; D not certain. V lost 3 bases and J 1 base, leaving 7 bases between the germline ends. The CDR3 totals 14 residues. CDR1 SGDLS and CDR2 YYNGEE come from the germline V gene. CDR3 loop: CASSGPVNTGELFF. CDR3 in DNA: TGTGCCAGCAGCGGCCCAGTGAACACCGGGGAGCTGTTTTTT. The variable domain in full, completed from reference TRBV9 and TRBJ2-2, reads DSGVTQTPKHLITATGQRVTLRCSPRSGDLSVYWYQQSLDQGLQFLIQYYNGEERAKGNILERFSAQQFPDLHSELNLSSLELGDSALYFCASSGPVNTGELFFGEGSRLTVL.